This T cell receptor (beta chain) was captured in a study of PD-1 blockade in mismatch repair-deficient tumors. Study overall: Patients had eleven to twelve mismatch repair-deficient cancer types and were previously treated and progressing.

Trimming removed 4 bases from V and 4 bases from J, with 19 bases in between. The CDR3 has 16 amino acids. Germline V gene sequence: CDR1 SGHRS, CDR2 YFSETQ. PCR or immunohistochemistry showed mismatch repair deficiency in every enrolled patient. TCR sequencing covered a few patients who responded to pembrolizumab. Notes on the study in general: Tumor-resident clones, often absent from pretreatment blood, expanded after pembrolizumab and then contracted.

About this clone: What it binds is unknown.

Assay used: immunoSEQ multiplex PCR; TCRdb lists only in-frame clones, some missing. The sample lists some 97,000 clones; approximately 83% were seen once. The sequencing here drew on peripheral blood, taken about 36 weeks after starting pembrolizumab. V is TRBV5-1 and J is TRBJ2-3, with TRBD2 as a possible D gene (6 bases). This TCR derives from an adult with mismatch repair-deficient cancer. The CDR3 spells CASSPEPGRVADTQYF. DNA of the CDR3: TGCGCCAGCAGCCCGGAGCCCGGGAGAGTAGCAGATACGCAGTATTTT.